These T cell receptor beta chains were read from a single sample in a study of blood T cell repertoires in COVID-19. Repertoires were generated with immunoSEQ multiplex PCR, while TCRdb's copy carries only in-frame clones and drops some. The repertoire consists of over 250,000 clones, with 70% to 90% occurring once and the leading ten covering about 11%. Sequencing input: peripheral blood. The origin of the receptors is a woman in her 70s with acute or convalescent COVID-19. Both conserved end residues are trimmed from each CDR3. Only some rows state a clone size, as once, few, many or a class for expanded clones.

v_gene,abundance,j_gene,CDR3aa
TRBV9,-,TRBJ2-3,ASSEGLADTDTQY
TRBV6-5,-,TRBJ2-5,ASSSSSETQY
TRBV7-9,few,TRBJ2-7,ASSLGGTPEQY
TRBV7-2,-,TRBJ2-7,ASSLQRFYEQY
TRBV5-1,few,TRBJ2-3,ASSLARDTQY
TRBV9,-,TRBJ2-1,ASSARGDNEQF
TRBV18,-,TRBJ1-5,ASSLGQGGNQPQH
TRBV5-1,-,TRBJ1-1,ASSLGQGHTEAF
TRBV27,-,TRBJ1-2,ASSPQGNYGYT
TRBV3-1/TRBV3-2,-,TRBJ2-3,ASSLQEELRSTDTQY
TRBV6-5,-,TRBJ2-5,ASSRTVQETQY
TRBV7-2,-,TRBJ1-5,ASSFRGPNQPQH
TRBV9,-,TRBJ1-3,ASSARGNTIY
TRBV19,-,TRBJ2-1,ASSSQGLAPNEQF
TRBV30,few,TRBJ1-5,AWSLQGGQPQH
TRBV5-6,-,TRBJ2-3,ASSFVDRGSTDTQY
TRBV6-5,-,TRBJ1-2,ASSLGGANYGYT
TRBV9,few,TRBJ2-1,ASSVLTGFEQF
TRBV7-3,-,TRBJ2-2,ASRQGKVNTGELF
TRBV6-5,-,TRBJ2-3,ASSYAGASTDTQY
TRBV24-1,once,TRBJ1-4,ATSEPTRSVRASTNEKLF
TRBV5-1,-,TRBJ2-6,ASSLAGSLGANVLT
TRBV5-6,once,TRBJ1-1,ASSWGTGFEAF
TRBV6-1,-,TRBJ1-1,ASSEGVAPNTEAF
TRBV19,few,TRBJ1-1,ASSRSGGSAEAF
TRBV5-1,-,TRBJ2-2,ASRKQGYGELF
TRBV15,-,TRBJ2-5,ATSRDSRETQY
TRBV27,-,TRBJ2-5,ASSSTTQETQY
TRBV20-1,-,TRBJ1-2,SAPRNYGYT
TRBV6-2/TRBV6-3,-,TRBJ2-1,ASSYLAGATGEQF
TRBV2,once,TRBJ2-3,ASEGALSTDTQY
TRBV7-2,-,TRBJ2-5,ASSLLAGRQETQY
TRBV24-1,-,TRBJ2-3,ATSETGTGSTDTQY
TRBV11-2,-,TRBJ2-1,ASSGRQNQLTNEQF
TRBV7-2,-,TRBJ2-1,ASSPEPLPYNEQF
TRBV2,-,TRBJ1-6,ASTGRGQGYSPLH
TRBV21-1,-,TRBJ1-4,ASTPSGGREKGGEKLF